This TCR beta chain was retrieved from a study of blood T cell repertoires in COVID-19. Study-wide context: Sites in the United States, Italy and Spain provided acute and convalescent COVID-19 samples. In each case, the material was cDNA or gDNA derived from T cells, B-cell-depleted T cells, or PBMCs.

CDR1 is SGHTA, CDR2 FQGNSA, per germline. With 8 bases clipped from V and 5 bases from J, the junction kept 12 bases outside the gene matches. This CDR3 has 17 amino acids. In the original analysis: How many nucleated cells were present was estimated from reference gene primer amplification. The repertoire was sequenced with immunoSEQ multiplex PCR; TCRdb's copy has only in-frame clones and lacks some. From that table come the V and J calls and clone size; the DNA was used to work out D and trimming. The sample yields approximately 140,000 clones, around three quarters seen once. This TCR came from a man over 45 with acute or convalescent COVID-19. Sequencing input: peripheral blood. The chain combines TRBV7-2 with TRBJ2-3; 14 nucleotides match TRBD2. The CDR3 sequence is CASLIPGLAGDGDTQYF. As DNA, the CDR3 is TGTGCCAGCCTCATACCGGGACTAGCGGGGGATGGAGATACGCAGTATTTT.